A selection of T cell receptor beta chains follows, all from one sample in a study of blood T cell repertoires in COVID-19. Generated by immunoSEQ multiplex PCR, the TCRdb table keeps only in-frame clones and is missing some. The table has roughly 57,000 clones, roughly nine tenths seen once. Sequencing was performed on peripheral blood. These receptors were collected from a human donor in a cohort sampled during active COVID-19. CDR3s include the opening cysteine and the closing phenylalanine or tryptophan. Expanded clones are given a class, and other clones once, few, many or no size at all.

clone_size cdr3_length v_call cdr3_aa
. 15 TRBV5-4 CASSLRDRGNTEAFF
. 13 TRBV9 CASSVTPNSPLHF
. 15 TRBV21-1 CASSKLFKDRPEAFF
. 15 TRBV30 CAWSLPGIRTDTQYF
once 16 TRBV18 CASSTGQGDNGNTIYF
once 14 TRBV5-6 CASSRQGATDTQYF
. 15 TRBV18 CASSPRVAVPYEQYF
. 15 TRBV10-3 CAISVFAGAGNTIYF
. 13 TRBV9 CASSAYVSGGYTF
. 17 TRBV2 CASKRTSGGSNTGELFF
. 13 TRBV11-3 CASSSDLNNEQFF
. 15 TRBV7-3 CASSATPGQTYEQYF
. 17 TRBV11-3 CASSLGTSGGVQETQYF
. 11 TRBV19 CASTSFGGYTF
. 15 TRBV6-5 CASSPTQGGGNTIYF
. 15 TRBV9 CASRDRQSGANVLTF
few 14 TRBV7-9 CASRDRGKNYGYTF
once 16 TRBV3-1/TRBV3-2 CASSHHGGGVLSEQFF
. 16 TRBV14 CASSLLTGGFGNTIYF
once 17 TRBV14 CASSQDRASGGYNEQFF
once 15 TRBV9 CASSLRLGATSEQFF
. 16 TRBV7-2 CASSLELAGGSDTQYF
. 14 TRBV5-5 CASSNTGFYNEQFF
. 14 TRBV30 CALRGTGYLYEQYF
. 15 TRBV5-4 CASSFSQRGWDTQYF
once 14 TRBV5-1 CASSLDSYGNTIYF
. 16 TRBV7-8 CASRAIASGGVGTQYF
. 17 TRBV6-7 CASSQRKPQGGNEKLFF
. 18 TRBV6-4 CASSAATSGGENTGELFF
. 15 TRBV5-4 CASSLLGGGAREQYF
few 14 TRBV27 CASSSGDRVYEQYF
. 12 TRBV30 CAWNRGGETQYF
. 21 TRBV9 CASSTTSGGAHPPRSTDTQYF
. 12 TRBV7-3 CASSSYQETQYF
. 15 TRBV5-5 CASSLGAALTDTQYF
. 13 TRBV2 CASIASITGELFF
. 16 TRBV19 CASSIPGLLNTGELFF
. 13 TRBV21-1 CASSKPPGDGYTF
. 13 TRBV7-8 CASSFDKNYGYTF
once 15 TRBV6-2/TRBV6-3 CASSYRTGRSYEQYF
. 16 TRBV7-9 CASSLEGGRSTDTQYF
once 15 TRBV4-1 CASSQSGGSYEKLFF
once 16 TRBV6-6 CASSPFTSGPYNEQFF
. 12 TRBV5-1 CASSLPSYGYTF
. 13 TRBV18 CASSPRDQETQYF
once 14 TRBV5-1 CASSLGPGEQTQYF
. 14 TRBV12-5 CASGPQANQETQYF
. 16 TRBV18 CASSPPSRGSGNTIYF
once 12 TRBV6-4 CASPGQNYGYTF
. 15 TRBV29-1 CSVGLVGGSNYGYTF